This record covers a single TCR beta chain. A much larger clone differs by one base, so this may be a read error. The V gene lost 7 bases and the J gene lost 1 base, with 11 bases spanning the gap. The CDR3 totals 13 residues. Germline V gives CDR1 SNHLY, CDR2 FYNNEI. TCRdb re-called the 5' RACE reads with MiXCR, one entry per CDR3 protein. The data contain some 30,000 distinct CDR3 sequences, roughly 27% of them singletons. Tregs were sorted as CD4+CD25+CD127-/low cells. The sequenced material came from tumor-infiltrating Tregs sorted from the breast tumor. This sequence joins TRBV2 and TRBJ2-7; D may be TRBD1 (5 bases). The receptor's source is a female donor with breast cancer. The CDR3 protein is CASTRQLSYEQYF. In DNA form, the CDR3 reads TGTGCCAGCACCCGACAGTTATCCTACGAGCAGTACTTC.